These 8 T cell receptor beta chains originate from one sample sequenced in a study of T-cell reconstitution after alpha-beta-depleted transplantation in children. Preparation of the TCRbeta library involved a method that used unique molecular identifiers. TCRdb used MiXCR to reprocess the PCR reads, holding one entry per CDR3 protein. This sample yields 600,000 to 700,000 distinct CDR3 sequences, of which over 15% are seen a single time; approximately 1% belongs to the top ten. This specimen consisted of PBMCs from the stem cell graft donor, obtained from the stem cell graft. The receptors originated from a human donor who donated a stem cell graft to a child with acute myeloid leukemia.

A remark on this clonotype: One junction end does not reproduce the germline sequence, and a read error may be involved. The genes are TRBV12-3 or TRBV12-4 and TRBJ1-2; 8 bases line up with TRBD1. The CDR3 is made up of 15 amino acids. The CDR3 reads CASSASRGHDDGHTF. CDR3 coding DNA: TGTGCCAGCAGTGCCTCCAGGGGGCATGACGATGGCCACACCTTC.

This clonotype was observed many times. The chain is built from TRBV20-1 and TRBJ1-2; no clear D gene. The CDR3 length is 14 residues. Trimming took 3 bases from V and 0 from J, leaving 11 bases between them. Germline V gives CDR1 DFQATT, CDR2 SNEGSKA (reference sequence). The CDR3 region is CSASAGRSNYGYTF. The CDR3 DNA reads as TGCAGTGCTAGCGCCGGCCGCTCTAACTATGGCTACACCTTC.

In nucleotides, the CDR3 is TGTGCCAGCAGCCTAACCCTAGCAGGGACCTACGAGCAGTACGTC. It specifies CASSLTLAGTYEQYV. The V call is TRBV7-9, the J call TRBJ2-7; D may be TRBD1 or TRBD2 (5 bases each). Germline lookup yields CDR1 SEHNR and CDR2 FQNEAQ (reference sequence). Between the trimmed V and J ends, which lost 5 bases and 2 bases, there was a span of 16 bases. CDR3 length equals 15 residues.

The chain links TRBV7-3 to TRBJ2-3; 9 bases line up with TRBD2. This CDR3 has 16 amino acids. Germline V gene lookup returns CDR1 SGHTA and CDR2 FQGTGA. V lost 6 bases to trimming and J lost 4 bases; unmatched junction nucleotides: 11. This chain's CDR3 is CASSPHRRGGPDTQYF. In DNA form, the CDR3 reads TGTGCCAGCAGTCCCCATCGGCGGGGGGGCCCAGATACGCAGTATTTT. The full variable domain, completed using reference TRBV7-3 and TRBJ2-3, is GAGVSQTPSNKVTEKGKYVELRCDPISGHTALYWYRQSLGQGPEFLIYFQGTGAADDSGLPNDRFFAVRPEGSVSTLKIQRTERGDSAVYLCASSPHRRGGPDTQYFGPGTRLTVL.

The genes are TRBV20-1 and TRBJ2-3, with D maybe TRBD2 (5 bases). This CDR3 is built from 14 residues. The V and J ends lost 0 bases and 10 bases respectively, with 17 bases between them. Germline V gene lookup returns CDR1 DFQATT and CDR2 SNEGSKA (reference sequence). The CDR3 DNA follows: TGCAGTGCTAGAGAGCTTGTTTACGAGGGTTCGCAGTATTTT. Translating it yields CSARELVYEGSQYF.

The rearrangement links TRBV20-1 to TRBJ1-5; D might be TRBD1 (5 bases). Trimming removed 6 bases from V and 1 base from J, with 16 bases in between. Germline CDR1 DFQATT, CDR2 SNEGSKA (reference sequence). The CDR3 runs 15 residues. The CDR3 DNA reads as TGCAGTGCCGTCATTAGGGGTCCAAGCAATCAGCCCCAGCATTTT. Its protein product is CSAVIRGPSNQPQHF.

This clonotype was seen repeatedly, ten times or more. The CDR3 reads CSARSLENIQYF. CDR3 nucleotide sequence: TGCAGTGCTAGAAGTCTAGAAAACATTCAGTACTTC. The chain is built from TRBV20-1 and TRBJ2-4, with D hard to call. The V end was cut by 2 bases, the J end by 5 bases, with 7 bases between. Germline CDR1 and CDR2: DFQATT and SNEGSKA (reference sequence). The CDR3 runs 12 residues.

The rearrangement links TRBV11-1 to TRBJ2-2, with unresolved D. Per the germline V gene, CDR1 is SGHAT and CDR2 is FQDESV (reference sequence). Trimming removed 6 bases from V and 6 bases from J, with 17 bases in between. This CDR3 is 15 amino acids long. This chain's CDR3 is CASRANRVFSGELFF. The CDR3 nucleotides read TGTGCCAGCAGAGCTAATCGGGTGTTTTCCGGGGAGCTGTTTTTT.